This is a list of T cell receptor beta chains from one sample in a study of cytomegalovirus exposure and HLA in healthy donors. Some clones are missing from TCRdb's copy, which holds only in-frame ones; the method was immunoSEQ multiplex PCR. The sample contains tens of thousands of clones, over 90% of which appear only once. Sequences were obtained from PBMCs. The source is a man aged 18-30 years in good health and CMV-seronegative. CDR3s include the opening cysteine and the closing phenylalanine or tryptophan. The order of the fields is D gene, V gene, J gene, clone size, CDR3 DNA, CDR3 protein. D genes are given only for firm matches. Only some rows state a clone size, as once, few, many or a class for expanded clones.

d_gene: TRBD1
v_gene: TRBV14
j_gene: TRBJ1-4
abundance: -
CDR3nt: TGTGCCAGCAGCACTCGATGGGACAGATCGAAGGGTAATGAAAAACTGTTTTTT
CDR3aa: CASSTRWDRSKGNEKLFF

d_gene: TRBD2
v_gene: TRBV7-2
j_gene: TRBJ2-3
abundance: few
CDR3nt: TGTGCCAGCAGCTTGACTAGCGGGGGAAGCACAGATACGCAGTATTTT
CDR3aa: CASSLTSGGSTDTQYF

d_gene: -
v_gene: TRBV7-9
j_gene: TRBJ1-1
abundance: -
CDR3nt: TGTGCCAGCAGCTTAGACGGGGGAGCAAACACTGAAGCTTTCTTT
CDR3aa: CASSLDGGANTEAFF

d_gene: -
v_gene: TRBV7-2
j_gene: TRBJ1-2
abundance: -
CDR3nt: TGTGCCAGCAGCTCGCACACCGGGACACCGGCGGGCGGCTACACCTTC
CDR3aa: CASSSHTGTPAGGYTF

d_gene: -
v_gene: TRBV11-3
j_gene: TRBJ1-1
abundance: -
CDR3nt: TGTGCCAGCAGCTTAGATCTCCGGGAGAGGACTGAAGCTTTCTTT
CDR3aa: CASSLDLRERTEAFF

d_gene: TRBD1
v_gene: TRBV5-6
j_gene: TRBJ2-5
abundance: -
CDR3nt: TGTGCCAGCAGCTTCCACCGGTACAGGGGGCTTGAGACCCAGTACTTC
CDR3aa: CASSFHRYRGLETQYF

d_gene: TRBD1
v_gene: TRBV29-1
j_gene: TRBJ2-7
abundance: -
CDR3nt: TGCAGCGTGGCAGACTACAGGACAGGGGGATGGGAGCAGTACTTC
CDR3aa: CSVADYRTGGWEQYF

d_gene: -
v_gene: TRBV30
j_gene: TRBJ1-3
abundance: -
CDR3nt: TGTGCCTGTAATAGAGGAGAGGCTGGAAACACCATATATTTT
CDR3aa: CACNRGEAGNTIYF

d_gene: -
v_gene: TRBV2
j_gene: TRBJ1-2
abundance: -
CDR3nt: TGTGCCAGCAGTGAAAGCATACTGACGCCGGGACTTTACACCTTC
CDR3aa: CASSESILTPGLYTF

d_gene: TRBD2
v_gene: TRBV27
j_gene: TRBJ2-1
abundance: -
CDR3nt: TGTGCCAGCAGCTCGGGACTAGCTCGGAGTGAGCAGTTCTTC
CDR3aa: CASSSGLARSEQFF

d_gene: TRBD1
v_gene: TRBV30
j_gene: TRBJ1-1
abundance: -
CDR3nt: TGTGCCTGGACGGGACAGTTTAACACTGAAGCTTTCTTT
CDR3aa: CAWTGQFNTEAFF

d_gene: -
v_gene: TRBV18
j_gene: TRBJ2-2
abundance: -
CDR3nt: TGTGCCAGCTCAAGGGGCCCCGGGGAGCTGTTTTTT
CDR3aa: CASSRGPGELFF

d_gene: -
v_gene: TRBV29-1
j_gene: TRBJ1-1
abundance: -
CDR3nt: TGCAGCACCATGCAGGGGTTCAACACTGAAGCTTTCTTT
CDR3aa: CSTMQGFNTEAFF

d_gene: -
v_gene: TRBV7-9
j_gene: TRBJ1-1
abundance: -
CDR3nt: TGTGCCAGCAGCTTAGGAGCAGGGATGAACACTGAAGCTTTCTTT
CDR3aa: CASSLGAGMNTEAFF

d_gene: TRBD1
v_gene: TRBV19
j_gene: TRBJ1-5
abundance: -
CDR3nt: TGTGCCAGTAGTATTGGACAGGGGGCATGGCAGCCCCAGCATTTT
CDR3aa: CASSIGQGAWQPQHF

d_gene: -
v_gene: TRBV27
j_gene: TRBJ2-2
abundance: -
CDR3nt: TGTGCCAGCAGTCCGGACAGTCTCGCGAACACCGGGGAGCTGTTTTTT
CDR3aa: CASSPDSLANTGELFF

d_gene: -
v_gene: TRBV6-6
j_gene: TRBJ2-7
abundance: few
CDR3nt: TGTGCCAGCAGTTCTACAGGAAACTACGAGCAGTACTTC
CDR3aa: CASSSTGNYEQYF

d_gene: TRBD2
v_gene: TRBV28
j_gene: TRBJ2-7
abundance: -
CDR3nt: TGTGCTGTAGCGGGAATAGGCTACGAGCAGTACTTC
CDR3aa: CAVAGIGYEQYF

d_gene: -
v_gene: TRBV9
j_gene: TRBJ2-3
abundance: -
CDR3nt: TGTGCCAGCAGCGTTCAGGGGAACACGGATACGCAGTATTTT
CDR3aa: CASSVQGNTDTQYF

d_gene: -
v_gene: TRBV25-1
j_gene: TRBJ1-5
abundance: -
CDR3nt: TGTGCCAGCAGTGACAGGGGCAATCAGCCCCAGCATTTT
CDR3aa: CASSDRGNQPQHF

d_gene: TRBD2
v_gene: TRBV5-1
j_gene: TRBJ2-1
abundance: -
CDR3nt: TGCGCCAGCAGGGGAAGGACTAGCGGGAGGGAGGTTTTAACCAATGAGCAGTTCTTC
CDR3aa: CASRGRTSGREVLTNEQFF

d_gene: TRBD2
v_gene: TRBV28
j_gene: TRBJ2-7
abundance: -
CDR3nt: TGTGCCAGCAACCCACTAGCGGGAATCAAGATCGGCTCCTACGAGCAGTACTTC
CDR3aa: CASNPLAGIKIGSYEQYF

d_gene: -
v_gene: TRBV2
j_gene: TRBJ1-2
abundance: -
CDR3nt: TGTGCCAGCAGTGTCCCTAGGGGGGGCAGGGGCTACACCTTC
CDR3aa: CASSVPRGGRGYTF

d_gene: TRBD1
v_gene: TRBV6-5
j_gene: TRBJ2-2
abundance: -
CDR3nt: TGTGCCAGCAAGGGGGCCGGAAGCGGGGAGCTGTTTTTT
CDR3aa: CASKGAGSGELFF

d_gene: TRBD2
v_gene: TRBV11-3
j_gene: TRBJ2-5
abundance: -
CDR3nt: TGTGCCAGCAGCTTACCCTGGACTAGCCTAGAGACCCAGTACTTC
CDR3aa: CASSLPWTSLETQYF

d_gene: TRBD1
v_gene: TRBV30
j_gene: TRBJ1-4
abundance: -
CDR3nt: TGTGCCTGGAGGCCAGGGGGTGAAAAACTGTTTTTT
CDR3aa: CAWRPGGEKLFF

d_gene: TRBD1
v_gene: TRBV27
j_gene: TRBJ1-1
abundance: -
CDR3nt: TGTGCCAGCAAACTGACCGGGACAGGGAACACTGAAGCTTTCTTT
CDR3aa: CASKLTGTGNTEAFF

d_gene: -
v_gene: TRBV5-1
j_gene: TRBJ2-1
abundance: -
CDR3nt: TGCGCCAGCAGCTTGACACAGGGTTACAATGAGCAGTTCTTC
CDR3aa: CASSLTQGYNEQFF